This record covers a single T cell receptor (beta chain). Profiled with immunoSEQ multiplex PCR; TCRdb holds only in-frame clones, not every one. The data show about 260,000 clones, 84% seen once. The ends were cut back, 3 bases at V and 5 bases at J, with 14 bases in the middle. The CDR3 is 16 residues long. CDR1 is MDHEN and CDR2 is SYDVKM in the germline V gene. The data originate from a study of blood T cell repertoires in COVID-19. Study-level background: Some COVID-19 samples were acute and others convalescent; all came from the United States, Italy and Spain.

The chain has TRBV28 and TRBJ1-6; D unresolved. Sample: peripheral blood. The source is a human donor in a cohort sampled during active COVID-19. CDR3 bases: TGTGCCAGCAGTTTCAGCGGACGGATGAATAATTCACCCCTCCACTTT. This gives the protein CASSFSGRMNNSPLHF.